This T cell receptor beta chain was captured in a study of cytomegalovirus exposure and HLA in healthy donors. On the study more broadly: Most genotyped donors, over 70% of 350 to 500, had Caucasian-associated genetic ancestry.

This CDR3 comprises 13 residues. The germline CDR1 and CDR2 sequences are LGHNA and YSLEER. About this clone itself: Its antigen is unknown.

Study conclusions and caveats: Under in vitro conditions, three CMV-associated chains were confirmed as specific for CMV antigens. There were several of the most significant clusters that appeared linked to common viral pathogens in a later analysis.

The PCR ran on 60 Vbeta and 13 Jbeta primers. Some clones are missing from TCRdb's copy, which holds only in-frame ones; the method was immunoSEQ multiplex PCR. The sample's table shows roughly 51,000 clones. The donors gave bone marrow, and they were healthy. This clonotype originated in a woman aged 45-60 years in good health and CMV-seropositive. The chain joins TRBV4-3 to TRBJ2-5, with a weak D call TRBD2 (7 bases). The J call could be wrong; TRBJ2-7 is a better fit for the DNA end. The specimen sequenced was PBMCs. The CDR3 protein is CASGRGPSYEQYF. In DNA, the CDR3 is TGCGCCAGCGGGCGGGGGCCATCCTACGAGCAGTACTTC.